This entry lists 27 T cell receptor beta chains sequenced from one sample in a study of T cell clones after liver transplantation. Produced via immunoSEQ multiplex PCR; TCRdb's table is partial and in-frame only. Here the sample spans about 75,000 clones, around four fifths being singletons. Sequences were derived from CD4+ T cells from blood, sampled roughly 48 months after liver transplant. The receptors derive from a human patient who received a liver transplant. Some T cells may be graft donor cells.

The chain combines TRBV10-3 with TRBJ2-7; 9 bases are a match to TRBD1. The CDR3 spans 13 residues. The germline V gene has CDR1 ENHRY and CDR2 SYGVKD. The junction had 6 bases not matched to a gene; V was cut back by 10 bases and J by 2 bases. CDR3 sequence: CATTGQGTYEQYF. The CDR3, as DNA: TGTGCCACGACGGGACAGGGCACCTACGAGCAGTACTTC.

This chain links TRBV7-2 with TRBJ2-3, with TRBD2 matching over 11 bases. The CDR3 covers 16 residues. CDR1 and CDR2 from the germline V gene are SGHTA and FQGNSA. Trimming at V came to 4 bases and at J to 2 bases, leaving 5 bases not matched to a gene. In DNA form, the CDR3 reads TGTGCCAGCAGCTCCCCACTAGCGGGGGCCACAGATACGCAGTATTTT. This translates into CASSSPLAGATDTQYF.

This clone was seen only once. The chain uses TRBV27 and TRBJ2-5, with TRBD2 matching over 9 bases. The J call may be incorrect, as the DNA end agrees better with TRBJ2-7. This CDR3 comprises 19 residues. Germline CDR1 reads MNHEY; CDR2 reads SMNVEV (reference sequence). CDR3 sequence reads: CASSLSLGRWVREGHEQYF. The CDR3 DNA follows: TGTGCCAGCAGTTTATCGTTGGGTCGTTGGGTGCGGGAGGGCCACGAGCAGTACTTC.

This sequence joins TRBV19 and TRBJ2-6; D call uncertain. V was shortened by 9 bases and J by 3 bases, with 9 bases between the two germline ends. Germline CDR1 and CDR2: LNHDA and SQIVND (reference sequence). The CDR3 runs to 13 residues. CDR3 nucleotide sequence: TGTGCCAGCAAGGTTGGTGGGGCCAACGTCCTGACTTTC. Its protein product is CASKVGGANVLTF.

The chain recombines TRBV7-2 with TRBJ2-3, with 10 bases aligning to TRBD2. After removal of 7 bases from V and 0 bases from J, the junction contained 7 bases not matched to a gene. The CDR3 runs to 16 residues. Germline V gives CDR1 SGHTA, CDR2 FQGNSA. As DNA, the CDR3 is TGTGCCAGCACCCTCACTAGCGGGGTAAGCACAGATACGCAGTATTTT. It translates to CASTLTSGVSTDTQYF.

This clone was detected only once. The chain couples TRBV28 to TRBJ2-1; D possibly matches TRBD1 or TRBD2 (5 bases each). Deletions cut 2 bases from V and 7 bases from J, with 15 bases between. Looked up from germline, CDR1 is MDHEN and CDR2 is SYDVKM. The CDR3 length is 15 residues. CDR3 in DNA: TGTGCCAGCAGTTTAGGTGGGACCCGGGTGAATGAGCAGTTCTTC. Its protein is CASSLGGTRVNEQFF.

This clone was counted between two and nine times. V is TRBV7-6 and J is TRBJ2-7, with TRBD2 identical over 8 bases. The CDR3 has 13 residues. With 6 bases clipped from V and 7 bases from J, the junction kept 8 bases outside the gene matches. The germline CDR1 and CDR2 sequences are SGHVS and FNYEAQ. The CDR3 loop reads CASSSLAGREQYF. The CDR3 nucleotides are TGTGCCAGCAGTTCTCTAGCGGGCAGGGAGCAGTACTTC. The variable domain in full, with the rest retrieved from reference TRBV7-6 and TRBJ2-7, is GAGVSQSPRYKVTKRGQDVALRCDPISGHVSLYWYRQALGQGPEFLTYFNYEAQQDKSGLPNDRFSAERPEGSISTLTIQRTEQRDSAMYRCASSSLAGREQYFGPGTRLTVT.

The chain is built from TRBV2 and TRBJ1-4; D remains unclear. CDR3 length: 14 amino acids. Trimming cost V 6 bases and J 4 bases, with 12 bases left between them. The germline CDR1 and CDR2 sequences are SNHLY and FYNNEI. The CDR3: CASRDRRLNEKLFF. The CDR3 nucleotides are TGTGCCAGCAGAGATAGGAGGCTTAATGAAAAACTGTTTTTT.

V usage is TRBV28 and J usage is TRBJ1-1; D gene uncertain. The germline V gene encodes CDR1 MDHEN and CDR2 SYDVKM. V was pared by 5 bases and J by 4 bases, with 20 bases between. The CDR3 is made up of 16 amino acids. CDR3 in DNA: TGTGCCAGCAGTCCCAATGGGAGGGAGTGGAGCACTGAAGCTTTCTTT. Translation: CASSPNGREWSTEAFF.

This clone showed up just once. The chain recombines TRBV20-1 with TRBJ1-2; a possible D gene is TRBD1 (5 bases). The CDR3 is 11 residues long. V shed 6 bases and J shed 3 bases, with 8 bases lying between them. Germline CDR1 DFQATT, CDR2 SNEGSKA (reference sequence). CDR3 protein: CSAQGHYGYTF. The CDR3 DNA sequence: TGCAGTGCCCAGGGCCACTATGGCTACACCTTC.

This clone was counted a single time. This chain joins TRBV6-5 and TRBJ1-2, with TRBD1 matching 7 bases. The length of the CDR3 is 14 residues. Unmatched junction bases numbered 8, after V lost 2 bases and J lost 8 bases. From germline, CDR1 is MNHEY and CDR2 SVGAGI. The CDR3 bases are TGTGCCAGCAGTTACGAAGGGGGCGTGAGAGGCTACACCTTC. Encoded protein: CASSYEGGVRGYTF.

This chain links TRBV5-1 with TRBJ2-7; 9 bases agree with TRBD1. This CDR3 spans 13 amino acids. Germline CDR1 is SGHRS and CDR2 is YFSETQ. The trim removed 3 bases at V and 3 bases at J, leaving 1 base unmatched. For the CDR3, the DNA is TGCGCCAGCAGCTCGGACAGGGGCTACGAGCAGTACTTC. Amino acids: CASSSDRGYEQYF.

The chain combines TRBV5-1 with TRBJ2-2, with 11 bases matching TRBD2. Germline-derived CDR1 and CDR2 are SGHRS and YFSETQ. The CDR3 spans 18 residues. With V trimmed by 0 bases and J by 2 bases, 6 bases remained unmatched. Here the CDR3 reads CASSLGPSGRSNTGELFF. Written as DNA, the CDR3 is TGCGCCAGCAGCTTGGGGCCTAGCGGGAGGTCCAACACCGGGGAGCTGTTTTTT.

V and J are TRBV18 and TRBJ1-3, with D unclear. Germline assignment: CDR1 KGHSH and CDR2 LQKENI. Trimming cost V 0 bases and J 0 bases, with 6 bases left between them. This CDR3 is 15 amino acids long. CDR3 loop: CASSPPWFSGNTIYF. The DNA for the CDR3 is TGTGCCAGCTCACCACCGTGGTTCTCTGGAAACACCATATATTTT.

This chain joins TRBV4-2 and TRBJ2-3; TRBD2 matches at 8 bases. The junction had 3 bases not matched to a gene; V was cut back by 1 base and J by 0 bases. Germline CDR1 is LGHNA and CDR2 is YNFKEQ. CDR3 size: 16 residues. CDR3 sequence (DNA): TGTGCCAGCAGCCAAGGGATAGCGGGGAGCACAGATACGCAGTATTTT. Its translation: CASSQGIAGSTDTQYF.

This clone appeared a few times. At one end, the junction sequence differs from germline, possibly due to a read error. The chain employs TRBV4-1 and TRBJ1-5, with D maybe TRBD1 (5 bases). This CDR3 is built from 18 residues. The germline gives CDR1 MGHRA, CDR2 YSYEKL. Here the CDR3 DNA reads TGCGCCAGCAGCGAAGACAGAACAGGAGGGTATAGCAATCAGCCCCAGCATTTT. The encoded protein is CASSEDRTGGYSNQPQHF.

The CDR3 is CASSSLAANTGELFF. Here the CDR3 DNA reads TGTGCCAGCAGCTCACTAGCGGCGAACACCGGGGAGCTGTTTTTT. The V call is TRBV5-6, the J call TRBJ2-2; TRBD2 matches 8 bases. Germline assignment: CDR1 SGHDT and CDR2 YYEEEE. Germline trimming cut 3 bases from V and 0 bases from J; bases unmatched to any gene: 1. This CDR3 comprises 15 residues.

The chain recombines TRBV7-6 with TRBJ1-3; D is unresolved. The CDR3 spans 12 residues. Germline lookup yields CDR1 SGHVS and CDR2 FNYEAQ. The germline V and J ends were trimmed by 0 bases and 3 bases, with 0 bases remaining between them. Written as DNA, the CDR3 is TGTGCCAGCAGCTTAGCTGGAAACACCATATATTTT. It yields the protein CASSLAGNTIYF.

The chain joins TRBV19 to TRBJ2-7; TRBD1 aligns across 7 bases. V dropped 3 bases and J dropped 6; count of bases not matched to a gene: 11. The CDR3 consists of 15 residues. In germline, CDR1 is LNHDA, CDR2 SQIVND (reference sequence). Here the CDR3 DNA reads TGTGCCAGTAGTATTTCCCAAACAGGGGTTGGCGAGCAGTACTTC. It is translated as CASSISQTGVGEQYF.

This chain joins TRBV11-2 and TRBJ1-1; D uncertain. The V gene lost 0 bases and the J gene lost 4 bases, with 9 bases spanning the gap. The germline V gene has CDR1 SGHAT and CDR2 FQNNGV. The CDR3 spans 14 residues. CDR3 sequence: CASSLDGAGTEAFF. CDR3 nucleotide sequence: TGTGCCAGCAGCTTAGACGGTGCGGGCACTGAAGCTTTCTTT. Looking up the rest from reference TRBV11-2 and TRBJ1-1 gives the full variable domain: EAGVAQSPRYKIIEKRQSVAFWCNPISGHATLYWYQQILGQGPKLLIQFQNNGVVDDSQLPKDRFSAERLKGVDSTLKIQPAKLEDSAVYLCASSLDGAGTEAFFGQGTRLTVV.

This clone was found many times. The V gene is TRBV14, the J gene TRBJ2-5; D might be TRBD2 (6 bases). This CDR3 comprises 15 residues. Germline assignment: CDR1 SGHDN and CDR2 FVKESK. V lost 4 bases, J lost 5 bases, and 17 bases lay in between. CDR3 in DNA: TGTGCCAGCAGCCGGGGTAGCGGTAACTTTGAGACCCAGTACTTC. It codes for CASSRGSGNFETQYF.

This clone was observed a single time. The chain links TRBV27 to TRBJ2-7, with 7 bases matching TRBD1. The germline V gene encodes CDR1 MNHEY and CDR2 SMNVEV (reference sequence). V gave up 4 bases and J gave up 5 bases; unmatched junction bases: 11. This CDR3 has 15 residues. CDR3 protein: CASSSRRGRFHEQYF. The CDR3 bases are TGTGCCAGCAGTTCCCGAAGGGGGCGCTTCCACGAGCAGTACTTC.

The V and J genes are TRBV5-4 and TRBJ1-1; 9 nucleotides agree with TRBD1. Germline V gene sequence: CDR1 SGHNT, CDR2 YYREEE (reference sequence). This CDR3 has 16 residues. With V trimmed by 2 bases and J by 6 bases, 11 bases remained unmatched. In DNA, the CDR3 is TGTGCCAGCAGCTTACCTACCGGGACAGGGTCCTCTGAAGCTTTCTTT. Encoded protein: CASSLPTGTGSSEAFF.

The chain joins TRBV20-1 to TRBJ1-1; D is ambiguous. The CDR3 extends over 11 amino acids. Looked up from germline, CDR1 is DFQATT and CDR2 is SNEGSKA (reference sequence). The V end lost 1 base, the J end lost 8 bases, and 8 bases lay between the germline ends. The CDR3 loop reads CSARVAREAFF. In DNA, the CDR3 is TGCAGTGCTAGAGTAGCTAGGGAAGCTTTCTTT.

V is TRBV5-1 and J is TRBJ1-2, with D possibly matching TRBD1 (5 bases). The V end lost 0 bases, the J end lost 7 bases, and 13 bases lay between the germline ends. The germline V gene encodes CDR1 SGHRS and CDR2 YFSETQ. This CDR3 region has 14 residues. The CDR3 DNA is TGCGCCAGCAGCTTGGCCGGGACCTCAGGTGGCTACACCTTC. Amino acids: CASSLAGTSGGYTF.

The genes are TRBV19 and TRBJ1-5, with a weak D call TRBD1 (6 bases). Looked up from germline, CDR1 is LNHDA and CDR2 is SQIVND (reference sequence). The CDR3 is 15 amino acids. V was pared by 7 bases and J by 9 bases, with 22 bases between. CDR3 DNA sequence: TGTGCCAGTATTGAGATTGCGGGGGGCAGGGGGCCCCAGCATTTT. Its protein is CASIEIAGGRGPQHF.

In its sample, this clone was seen once. The V call is TRBV11-2, the J call TRBJ2-2; D ambiguous. Trimming removed 3 bases at V and 8 bases at J, with 7 bases between. Germline CDR1 SGHAT, CDR2 FQNNGV. This CDR3 has 12 amino acids. The CDR3 here is CASSFSGGELFF. The CDR3 DNA reads as TGTGCCAGCAGCTTTTCCGGAGGGGAGCTGTTTTTT.